The sequence of this TCR beta chain was determined in a study of blood T cell repertoires in COVID-19. Study at large: T cells, B-cell-depleted T cells, or PBMCs supplied cDNA or gDNA.

There are 15 residues in the CDR3. The V end was cut by 5 bases, the J end by 2 bases, with 11 bases between. In germline, CDR1 is SGHRS, CDR2 YFSETQ. This clone was seen just once. In the original analysis: Estimation of nucleated cell counts was performed using reference gene primer amplification. Clones were read by immunoSEQ multiplex PCR, and TCRdb kept only the in-frame ones, dropping some. V and J calls and clone size come straight from that table; D and trimming were deduced from the DNA. The sample comprises 100,000 to 150,000 clones, around four fifths of which are singletons, and 20% to 25% rests with the top ten.

Sequenced sample: peripheral blood. V is TRBV5-1 and J is TRBJ2-6, with unresolved D. The receptor's source is a human donor in a cohort sampled during active COVID-19. This CDR3 reads CASSQRRAGANVLTF. The CDR3 coding sequence is TGCGCCAGCAGTCAACGACGGGCTGGGGCCAACGTCCTGACTTTC.